One sample yielded the 3 T cell receptor beta chains listed below, sequenced in a study of blood T cell repertoires in COVID-19. Profiling relied on immunoSEQ multiplex PCR, and the TCRdb table lists in-frame clones only, not all of them. The sample shows more than 85,000 clones, 65% to 90% of them seen only once. The sequencing sample was made of peripheral blood. The receptors originated from a man older than 75 with acute or convalescent COVID-19.

This chain uses TRBV6-2 or TRBV6-3 with TRBJ1-4; D is unresolved. Trimming shortened V by 6 bases and J by 7 bases, and 18 bases separated the two germline ends. This CDR3 region has 15 residues. Germline values: CDR1 MNHEY, CDR2 SVGEGT. CDR3 region: CASSIKRPFAEKLFF. DNA for the CDR3: TGTGCCAGCAGCATCAAGAGGCCCTTCGCTGAAAAACTGTTTTTT.

J is TRBJ2-1 and V is TRBV4-2; 10 nucleotides match TRBD2. The CDR3 length is 15 residues. CDR1 is LGHNA, CDR2 YNFKEQ, per germline. Losses at the gene ends were 3 bases for V and 8 bases for J; bases not matched to a gene: 7. The CDR3 bases are TGTGCCAGCAGCCAGAGGACTAGCGGAGGCGATGAGCAGTTCTTC. It encodes CASSQRTSGGDEQFF.

The V gene is TRBV12-3 or TRBV12-4, the J gene TRBJ2-7; a possible D gene is TRBD1 (5 bases). Trimming took 0 bases from V and 6 from J, leaving 9 bases between them. This CDR3 spans 13 amino acids. The CDR3 protein is CASSLAGVGEQYF. As DNA, the CDR3 is TGTGCCAGCAGTTTAGCAGGGGTCGGCGAGCAGTACTTC.